This paragraph covers one T cell receptor (beta chain) sequence. Participants spanned ages about 18 to 90 years and resided in about 24 US areas. Cohorts were assigned according to the clinical history that participants reported. Original handling: Reference gene primers were amplified, and this amplification served to estimate nucleated cell counts. Sequencing used immunoSEQ multiplex PCR; TCRdb keeps in-frame clones, though not all of them. V and J calls and clone size are as listed in that table; D and trimming were resolved from the DNA. The table includes roughly 190,000 clones, about 80% detected once. The CDR3 totals 14 residues. V lost 6 bases and J lost 8, with 16 bases in between. Germline loops: CDR1 WNHNN, CDR2 SYGVQD (reference sequence). The data were obtained in a study of blood T cell repertoires in COVID-19. On the study more broadly: The United States, Italy and Spain provided the acute and convalescent COVID-19 samples.

The sequencing sample was made of PBMCs or T cells enriched from blood (not recorded which). The receptor's source is a woman between 55 and 75 years old with acute COVID-19. The chain is built from TRBV10-1 and TRBJ1-4; tentative D call: TRBD1 (5 bases). CDR3 loop: CASSPGLEREKLFF. The CDR3 nucleotides read TGCGCCAGCAGCCCGGGACTAGAAAGGGAAAAACTGTTTTTT.